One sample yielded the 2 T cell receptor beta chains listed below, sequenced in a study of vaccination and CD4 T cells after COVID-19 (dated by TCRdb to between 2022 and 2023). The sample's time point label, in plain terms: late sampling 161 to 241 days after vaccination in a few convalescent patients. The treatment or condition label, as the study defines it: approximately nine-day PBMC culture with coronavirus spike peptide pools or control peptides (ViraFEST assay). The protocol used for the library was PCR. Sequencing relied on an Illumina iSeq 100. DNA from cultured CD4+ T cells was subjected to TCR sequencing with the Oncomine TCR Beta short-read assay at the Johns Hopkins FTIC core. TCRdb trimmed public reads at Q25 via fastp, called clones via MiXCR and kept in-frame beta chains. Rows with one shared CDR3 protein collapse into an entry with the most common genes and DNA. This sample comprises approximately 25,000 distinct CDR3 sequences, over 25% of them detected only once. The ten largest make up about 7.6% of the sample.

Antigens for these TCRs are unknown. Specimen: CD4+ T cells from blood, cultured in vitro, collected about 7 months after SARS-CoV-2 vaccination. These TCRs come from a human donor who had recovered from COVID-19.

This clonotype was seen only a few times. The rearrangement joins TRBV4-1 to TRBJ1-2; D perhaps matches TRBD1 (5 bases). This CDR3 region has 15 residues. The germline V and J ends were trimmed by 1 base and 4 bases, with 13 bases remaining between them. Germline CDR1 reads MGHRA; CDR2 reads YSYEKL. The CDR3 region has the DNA TGCGCCAGCAGCCAAGCGGCCGGGGCAAGCTATGGCTACACCTTC. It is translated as CASSQAAGASYGYTF.

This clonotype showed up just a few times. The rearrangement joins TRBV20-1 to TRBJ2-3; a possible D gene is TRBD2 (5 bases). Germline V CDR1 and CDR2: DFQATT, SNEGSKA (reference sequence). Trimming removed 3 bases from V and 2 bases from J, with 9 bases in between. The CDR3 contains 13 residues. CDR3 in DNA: TGCAGTGCTAGGGACTCCGTCACAGATACGCAGTATTTT. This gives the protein CSARDSVTDTQYF.